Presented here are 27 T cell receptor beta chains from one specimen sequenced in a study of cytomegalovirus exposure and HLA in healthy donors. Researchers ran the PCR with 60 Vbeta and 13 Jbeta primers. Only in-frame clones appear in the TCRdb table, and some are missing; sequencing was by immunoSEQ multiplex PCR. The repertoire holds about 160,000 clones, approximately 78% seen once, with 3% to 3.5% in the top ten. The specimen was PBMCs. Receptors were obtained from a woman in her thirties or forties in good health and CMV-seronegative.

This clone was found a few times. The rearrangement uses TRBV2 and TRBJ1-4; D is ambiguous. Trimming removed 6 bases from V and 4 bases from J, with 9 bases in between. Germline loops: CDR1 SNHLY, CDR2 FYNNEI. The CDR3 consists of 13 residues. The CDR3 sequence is CASRAVGNEKLFF. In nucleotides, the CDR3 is TGTGCCAGCAGGGCAGTTGGTAATGAAAAACTGTTTTTT. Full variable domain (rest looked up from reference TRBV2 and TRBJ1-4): EPEVTQTPSHQVTQMGQEVILRCVPISNHLYFYWYRQILGQKVEFLVSFYNNEISEKSEIFDDQFSVERPDGSNFTLKIRSTKLEDSAMYFCASRAVGNEKLFFGSGTQLSVL.

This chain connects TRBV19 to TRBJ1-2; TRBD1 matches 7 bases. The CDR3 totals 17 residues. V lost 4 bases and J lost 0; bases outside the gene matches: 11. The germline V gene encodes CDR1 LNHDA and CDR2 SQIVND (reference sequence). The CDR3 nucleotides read TGTGCCAGTAGTAAACCCGACAGGGTTGGGGCTAACTATGGCTACACCTTC. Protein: CASSKPDRVGANYGYTF. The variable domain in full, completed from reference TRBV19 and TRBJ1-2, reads DGGITQSPKYLFRKEGQNVTLSCEQNLNHDAMYWYRQDPGQGLRLIYYSQIVNDFQKGDIAEGYSVSREKKESFPLTVTSAQKNPTAFYLCASSKPDRVGANYGYTFGSGTRLTVV.

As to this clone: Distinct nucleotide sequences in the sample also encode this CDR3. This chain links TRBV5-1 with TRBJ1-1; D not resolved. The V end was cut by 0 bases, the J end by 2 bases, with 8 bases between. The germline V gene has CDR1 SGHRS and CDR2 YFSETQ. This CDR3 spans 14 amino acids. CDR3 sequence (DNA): TGCGCCAGCAGCTTGGAGGCGGGAAACACTGAAGCTTTCTTT. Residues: CASSLEAGNTEAFF.

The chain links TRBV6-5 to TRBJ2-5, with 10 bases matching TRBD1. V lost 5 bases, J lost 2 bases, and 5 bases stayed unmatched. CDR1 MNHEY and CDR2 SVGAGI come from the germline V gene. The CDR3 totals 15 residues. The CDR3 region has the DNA TGTGCCAGCAGTGGGACAGGGGAAGGGCAAGAGACCCAGTACTTC. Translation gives CASSGTGEGQETQYF.

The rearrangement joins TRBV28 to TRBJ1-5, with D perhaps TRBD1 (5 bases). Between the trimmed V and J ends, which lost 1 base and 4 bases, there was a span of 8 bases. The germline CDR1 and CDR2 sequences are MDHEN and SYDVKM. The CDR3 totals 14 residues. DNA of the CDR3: TGTGCCAGCAGTTTATTACAGGTTAATCAGCCCCAGCATTTT. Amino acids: CASSLLQVNQPQHF.

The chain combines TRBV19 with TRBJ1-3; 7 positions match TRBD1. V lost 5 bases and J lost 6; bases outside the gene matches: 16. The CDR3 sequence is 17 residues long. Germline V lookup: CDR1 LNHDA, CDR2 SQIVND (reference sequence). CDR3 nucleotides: TGTGCCAGTAGTTTGACAGGGACCACTCCTCGAGAAAACACCATATATTTT. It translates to CASSLTGTTPRENTIYF.

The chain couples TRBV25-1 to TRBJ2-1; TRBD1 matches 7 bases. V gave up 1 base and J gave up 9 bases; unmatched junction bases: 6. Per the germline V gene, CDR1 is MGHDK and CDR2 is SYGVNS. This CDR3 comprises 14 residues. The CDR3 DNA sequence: TGTGCCAGCAGTGAATGGACAGGTGGTAGTGAGCAGTTCTTC. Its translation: CASSEWTGGSEQFF.

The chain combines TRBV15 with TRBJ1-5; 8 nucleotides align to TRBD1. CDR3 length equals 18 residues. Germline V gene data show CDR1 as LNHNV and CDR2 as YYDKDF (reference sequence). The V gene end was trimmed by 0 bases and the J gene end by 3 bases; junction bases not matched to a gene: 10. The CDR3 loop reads CATSREEPGQEYNQPQHF. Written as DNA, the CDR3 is TGTGCCACCAGCAGAGAAGAGCCGGGACAGGAGTACAATCAGCCCCAGCATTTT.

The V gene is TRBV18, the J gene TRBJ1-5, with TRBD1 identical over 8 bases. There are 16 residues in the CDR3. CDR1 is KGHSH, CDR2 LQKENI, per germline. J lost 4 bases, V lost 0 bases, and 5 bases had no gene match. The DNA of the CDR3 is TGTGCCAGCTCACCACCGACAGGGGTAGGAAATCAGCCCCAGCATTTT. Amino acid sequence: CASSPPTGVGNQPQHF. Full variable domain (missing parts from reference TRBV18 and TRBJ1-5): NAGVMQNPRHLVRRRGQEARLRCSPMKGHSHVYWYRQLPEEGLKFMVYLQKENIIDESGMPKERFSAEFPKEGPSILRIQQVVRGDSAAYFCASSPPTGVGNQPQHFGDGTRLSIL.

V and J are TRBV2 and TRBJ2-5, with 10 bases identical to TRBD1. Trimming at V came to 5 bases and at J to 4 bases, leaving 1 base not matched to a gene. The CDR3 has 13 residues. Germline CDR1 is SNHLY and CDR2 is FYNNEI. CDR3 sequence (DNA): TGTGCCAGCAGTAGGACAGGGGGAGAGACCCAGTACTTC. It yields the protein CASSRTGGETQYF.

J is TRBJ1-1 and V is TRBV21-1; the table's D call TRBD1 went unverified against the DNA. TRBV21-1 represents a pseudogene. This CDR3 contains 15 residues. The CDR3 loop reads CASRTHRFRSTEAFF. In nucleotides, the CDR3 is TGTGCCAGCAGAACCCACAGGTTCAGATCCACTGAAGCTTTCTTT.

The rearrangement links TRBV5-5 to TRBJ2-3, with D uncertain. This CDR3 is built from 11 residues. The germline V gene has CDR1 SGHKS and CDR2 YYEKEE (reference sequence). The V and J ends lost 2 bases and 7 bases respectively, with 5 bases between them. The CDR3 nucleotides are TGTGCCAGCAGCTTTATCCATACGCAGTATTTT. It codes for CASSFIHTQYF.

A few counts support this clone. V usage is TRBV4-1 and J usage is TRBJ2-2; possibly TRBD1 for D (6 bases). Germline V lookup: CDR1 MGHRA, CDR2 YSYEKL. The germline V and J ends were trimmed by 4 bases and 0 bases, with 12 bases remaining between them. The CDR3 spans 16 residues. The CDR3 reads CASSPRQAPNTGELFF. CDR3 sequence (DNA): TGCGCCAGCAGCCCTAGACAGGCTCCGAACACCGGGGAGCTGTTTTTT.

The CDR3 DNA is TGCGCCAGCAGACCCGCTTCAGCGGAGGTCACTGAAGCTTTCTTT. This gives the protein CASRPASAEVTEAFF. V is TRBV5-1 and J is TRBJ1-1; D gene unclear. V dropped 5 bases and J dropped 4 bases, with 18 bases sitting between them. This CDR3 is built from 15 residues. The germline gives CDR1 SGHRS, CDR2 YFSETQ.

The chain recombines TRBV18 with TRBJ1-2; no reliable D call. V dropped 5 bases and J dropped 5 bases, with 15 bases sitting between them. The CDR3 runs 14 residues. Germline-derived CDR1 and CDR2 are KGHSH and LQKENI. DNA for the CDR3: TGTGCCAGCTCATCCCGCGAGTCGAGGTATGGCTACACCTTC. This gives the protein CASSSRESRYGYTF. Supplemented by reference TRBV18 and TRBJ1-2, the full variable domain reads NAGVMQNPRHLVRRRGQEARLRCSPMKGHSHVYWYRQLPEEGLKFMVYLQKENIIDESGMPKERFSAEFPKEGPSILRIQQVVRGDSAAYFCASSSRESRYGYTFGSGTRLTVV.

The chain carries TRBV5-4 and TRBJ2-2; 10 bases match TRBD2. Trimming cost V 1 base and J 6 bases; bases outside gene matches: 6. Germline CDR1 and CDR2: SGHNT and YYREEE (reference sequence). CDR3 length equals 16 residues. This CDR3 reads CASSLYKRGGSGELFF. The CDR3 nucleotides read TGTGCCAGCAGCTTGTATAAGCGGGGGGGCTCCGGGGAGCTGTTTTTT.

This CDR3 is CASSAGGGPRNTEAFF. The DNA for the CDR3 is TGTGCCAGCAGCGCAGGAGGAGGTCCGAGGAACACTGAAGCTTTCTTT. V is TRBV5-4 and J is TRBJ1-1; no clear D. Trimming shortened V by 4 bases and J by 1 base, and 17 bases separated the two germline ends. Germline CDR1 is SGHNT and CDR2 is YYREEE (reference sequence). The CDR3 contains 16 residues.

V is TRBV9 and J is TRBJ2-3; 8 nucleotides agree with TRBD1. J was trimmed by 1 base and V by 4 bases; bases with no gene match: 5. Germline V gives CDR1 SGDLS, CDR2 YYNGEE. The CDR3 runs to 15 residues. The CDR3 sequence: CASSPSTGGTDTQYF. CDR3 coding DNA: TGTGCCAGCAGCCCGTCGACAGGGGGCACAGATACGCAGTATTTT.

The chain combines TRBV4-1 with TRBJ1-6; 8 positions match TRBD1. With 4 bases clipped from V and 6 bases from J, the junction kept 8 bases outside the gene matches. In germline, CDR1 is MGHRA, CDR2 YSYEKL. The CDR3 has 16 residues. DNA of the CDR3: TGCGCCAGCAGCCCACTGCAGGGGGCGGGTAATTCACCCCTCCACTTT. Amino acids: CASSPLQGAGNSPLHF.

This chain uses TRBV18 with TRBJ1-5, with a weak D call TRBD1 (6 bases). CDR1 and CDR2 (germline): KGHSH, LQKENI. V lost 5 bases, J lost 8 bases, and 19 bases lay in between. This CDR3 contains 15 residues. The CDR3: CASSNSPGAVKPQHF. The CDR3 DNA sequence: TGTGCCAGCTCAAACAGTCCAGGGGCTGTGAAGCCCCAGCATTTT.

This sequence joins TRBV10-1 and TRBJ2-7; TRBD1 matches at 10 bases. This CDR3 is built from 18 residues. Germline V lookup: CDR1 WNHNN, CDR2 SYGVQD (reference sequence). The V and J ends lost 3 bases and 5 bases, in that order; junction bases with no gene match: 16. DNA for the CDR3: TGCGCCAGCAGTGACAGGATTTGGGACAGGGGTCGTCGGGACGAGCAGTACTTC. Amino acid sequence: CASSDRIWDRGRRDEQYF.

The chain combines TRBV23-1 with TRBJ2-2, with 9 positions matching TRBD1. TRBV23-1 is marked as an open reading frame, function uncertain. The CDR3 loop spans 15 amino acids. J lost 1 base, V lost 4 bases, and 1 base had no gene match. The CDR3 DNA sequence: TGCGCCAGCAGTCCGGGACAGGGGAACACCGGGGAGCTGTTTTTT. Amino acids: CASSPGQGNTGELFF.

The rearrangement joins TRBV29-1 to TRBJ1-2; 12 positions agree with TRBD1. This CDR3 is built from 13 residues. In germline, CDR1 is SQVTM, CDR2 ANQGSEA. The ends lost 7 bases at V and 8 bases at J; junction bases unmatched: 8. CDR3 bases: TGCAGCGCCGGGACAGGGGGCATGGAGGGCTACACCTTC. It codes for CSAGTGGMEGYTF.

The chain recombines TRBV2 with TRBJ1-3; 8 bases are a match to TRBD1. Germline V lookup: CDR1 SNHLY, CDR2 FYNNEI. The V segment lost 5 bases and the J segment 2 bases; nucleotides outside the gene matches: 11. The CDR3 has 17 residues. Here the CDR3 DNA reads TGTGCCAGCAGTTCACAGGGGGGGGCCGCGACTGGAAACACCATATATTTT. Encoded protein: CASSSQGGAATGNTIYF.

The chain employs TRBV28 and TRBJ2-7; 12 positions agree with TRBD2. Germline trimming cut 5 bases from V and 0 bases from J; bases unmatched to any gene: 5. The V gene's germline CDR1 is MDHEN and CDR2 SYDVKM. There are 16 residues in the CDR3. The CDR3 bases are TGTGCCAGCAGTCGCCAGACTAGCGGGAGCTCCTACGAGCAGTACTTC. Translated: CASSRQTSGSSYEQYF.

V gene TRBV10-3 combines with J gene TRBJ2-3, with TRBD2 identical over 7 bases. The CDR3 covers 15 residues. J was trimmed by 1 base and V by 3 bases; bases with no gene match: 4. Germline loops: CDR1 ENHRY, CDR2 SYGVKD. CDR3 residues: CAISDVAGGTDTQYF. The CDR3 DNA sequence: TGTGCCATCAGTGACGTCGCGGGGGGCACAGATACGCAGTATTTT.

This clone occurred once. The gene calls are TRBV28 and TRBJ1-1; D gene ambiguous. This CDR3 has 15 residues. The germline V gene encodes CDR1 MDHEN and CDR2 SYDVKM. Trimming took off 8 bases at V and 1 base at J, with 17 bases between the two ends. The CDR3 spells CASPKPGLANTEAFF. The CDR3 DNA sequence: TGTGCCAGCCCCAAACCCGGACTCGCGAACACTGAAGCTTTCTTT.